The entry that follows covers one T cell receptor beta chain sequence. Its cognate antigen is unknown. V was pared by 1 base and J by 3 bases, with 9 bases between. The CDR3 runs 14 residues. Germline CDR1 SGHTA, CDR2 FQGNSA. This sample is drawn from a study of T-cell reconstitution after alpha-beta-depleted transplantation in children. The study's findings and limits: T-cell counts and diversity at one year post-transplant came mainly from newly produced T cells. Several hundred expanded graft clones reportedly gave rise to the alpha-beta T cells present about two months after transplant. From surviving recipient T cells and thymic progenitors came the high day-60 TCRbeta diversity observed in some patients.

Library preparation (for TCRbeta) was performed with unique molecular identifiers. TCRdb reanalysed the PCR reads using MiXCR and keeps one entry per CDR3 protein. The repertoire consists of about 610,000 distinct CDR3 sequences, with over 25% occurring once and the leading ten covering around a third. The source material was PBMCs, sampled before TCRalphabeta/CD19-depleted stem cell transplant. The chain employs TRBV7-2 and TRBJ1-1, with D possibly TRBD1 on 5 matching bases. This sequence originates from a boy in the first two years of life with Wiskott-Aldrich syndrome, due to receive a stem cell transplant. This CDR3 is CASSLGGLDTEAFF. As DNA, the CDR3 is TGTGCCAGCAGCTTAGGGGGCTTGGACACTGAAGCTTTCTTT.